This passage covers 17 T cell receptor beta chains from one sample sequenced in a study of T cells in Graves' hyperthyroidism and ophthalmopathy. Amplification yielded TCR beta CDR3 regions, with RNA transcripts as the source. Initially, a first-round RT-PCR of the TCR CDR3 employed the HTBI primer set. TCRdb independently ran MiXCR on the multiplex PCR reads; one entry per CDR3 protein. The sample yields approximately 720,000 distinct CDR3 sequences, roughly 20% seen once. Input material: blood. Source of these receptors: a woman between 50 and 59 years old with Graves' hyperthyroidism that later progressed to Graves' ophthalmopathy.

This clonotype was seen repeatedly, ten times or more. The J gene is TRBJ1-2, the V gene TRBV3-1; D perhaps matches TRBD1 (5 bases). V lost 6 bases, J lost 5 bases, and 16 bases lay in between. The CDR3 is 14 amino acids. Germline CDR1 and CDR2: LGHDT and YNNKEL (reference sequence). In DNA, the CDR3 is TGTGCCAGCAGACTAGGGACTGACTCATATGGCTACACCTTC. Its protein product is CASRLGTDSYGYTF.

Here the CDR3 reads CAWSRLAGGTGELFF. The CDR3 nucleotides are TGTGCCTGGAGTCGACTAGCGGGGGGAACCGGGGAGCTGTTTTTT. The rearrangement joins TRBV30 to TRBJ2-2, with 13 positions matching TRBD2. Germline assignment: CDR1 GTSNPN and CDR2 SVGIG (reference sequence). The CDR3 is made up of 15 amino acids. The J segment lost 5 bases and the V segment lost 2 bases, leaving 2 bases of the junction unmatched.

This clonotype was detected a few times. This chain links TRBV19 with TRBJ2-2; TRBD2 is a possible D gene (5 bases). From germline, CDR1 is LNHDA and CDR2 SQIVND (reference sequence). V dropped 7 bases and J dropped 6 bases, with 9 bases sitting between them. The CDR3 runs 12 residues. CDR3 nucleotides: TGTGCCAGTACCGGAGGTGCCGGGGAGCTGTTTTTT. Translation gives CASTGGAGELFF.

This clonotype was observed a few times. The chain links TRBV10-2 to TRBJ1-2; D is ambiguous. V was shortened by 2 bases and J by 8 bases, with 9 bases between the two germline ends. The CDR3 loop spans 12 amino acids. CDR1 is WSHSY, CDR2 SAAADI, per germline. The DNA of the CDR3 is TGCGCCAGCAGTGAGGGGGATCCCGGCTACACCTTC. As protein: CASSEGDPGYTF.

The rearrangement joins TRBV6-1 to TRBJ1-6, with no clear D. The CDR3 sequence is 14 residues long. V gave up 4 bases and J gave up 8 bases, with 12 bases separating them. Germline CDR1 MNHNS, CDR2 SASEGT. The CDR3 protein is CASSVKEHDSPLHF. The CDR3 nucleotides are TGTGCCAGCAGTGTTAAGGAACATGATTCACCCCTCCACTTT.

Ten or more counts support this clonotype. The V gene is TRBV27, the J gene TRBJ2-1, with TRBD2 matching 8 bases. This CDR3 has 15 residues. Unmatched junction bases numbered 5, after V lost 6 bases and J lost 1 base. Germline V gene data show CDR1 as MNHEY and CDR2 as SMNVEV (reference sequence). The CDR3 DNA sequence: TGTGCCAGCAGCTTAGCGGGGCCATCCTACAATGAGCAGTTCTTC. Protein product: CASSLAGPSYNEQFF.

This clonotype was seen many times. V usage is TRBV5-1 and J usage is TRBJ2-3; D is uncertain. This CDR3 is 17 amino acids long. Germline V gives CDR1 SGHRS, CDR2 YFSETQ. Trimming left V 0 bases short and J 2 bases short, with 16 bases between. The CDR3 is CASSLARLSRLTDTQYF. As DNA, the CDR3 is TGCGCCAGCAGCTTGGCCAGGCTATCGCGACTCACAGATACGCAGTATTTT.

Ten or more counts support this clonotype. The rearrangement joins TRBV20-1 to TRBJ2-7; D unclear. V was cut by 1 base and J by 4 bases, with 11 bases left in between. The V gene's germline CDR1 is DFQATT and CDR2 SNEGSKA (reference sequence). The CDR3 covers 13 residues. The CDR3 DNA reads TGCAGTGCTAGAGTAGGTGGGTTATACGAGCAGTACTTC. It codes for CSARVGGLYEQYF.

In its sample, this clonotype was seen a few times. The chain couples TRBV5-1 to TRBJ2-3; 11 bases are a match to TRBD1. The CDR3 has 15 residues. V gave up 9 bases and J gave up 4 bases; unmatched junction bases: 10. Germline lookup yields CDR1 SGHRS and CDR2 YFSETQ. CDR3 protein: CATREGTGGPDTQYF. CDR3 nucleotides: TGCGCCACCAGGGAAGGGACAGGGGGACCAGATACGCAGTATTTT. The full variable domain, rest sourced from reference TRBV5-1 and TRBJ2-3, is KAGVTQTPRYLIKTRGQQVTLSCSPISGHRSVSWYQQTPGQGLQFLFEYFSETQRNKGNFPGRFSGRQFSNSRSEMNVSTLELGDSALYLCATREGTGGPDTQYFGPGTRLTVL.

V and J are TRBV12-3 or TRBV12-4 and TRBJ2-7; D is uncertain. The CDR3 runs 14 residues. The V end was cut by 8 bases, the J end by 5 bases, with 19 bases between. CDR3 DNA sequence: TGTGCCAGCGGGAACATGTATCTGGCGAACGAGCAGTACTTC. Translating it yields CASGNMYLANEQYF.

This clonotype has more than one count but fewer than ten. This chain connects TRBV15 to TRBJ1-2, with 10 positions matching TRBD1. Germline V gene data show CDR1 as LNHNV and CDR2 as YYDKDF (reference sequence). The CDR3 totals 15 residues. V dropped 3 bases and J dropped 8; count of bases not matched to a gene: 9. This CDR3 reads CATSRSGTGAEGYTF. The CDR3 DNA reads TGTGCCACCAGCAGGTCCGGGACAGGGGCTGAGGGCTACACCTTC. Supplemented by reference TRBV15 and TRBJ1-2, the full variable domain reads DAMVIQNPRYQVTQFGKPVTLSCSQTLNHNVMYWYQQKSSQAPKLLFHYYDKDFNNEADTPDNFQSRRPNTSFCFLDIRSPGLGDTAMYLCATSRSGTGAEGYTFGSGTRLTVV.

This clonotype was recorded at least ten times. V gene TRBV12-3 or TRBV12-4 combines with J gene TRBJ2-5, with a possible D match to TRBD2 (6 bases). Trimming pared 3 bases from V and 5 bases from J, leaving 19 bases between. CDR3 length: 16 amino acids. CDR3 bases: TGTGCCAGCAGTTTGTTTAGGGAGGCCGGAGGGGAGACCCAGTACTTC. It translates to CASSLFREAGGETQYF.

This clonotype was recorded a few times. The V call is TRBV6-1, the J call TRBJ1-2; D is perhaps TRBD1 (5 bases). The CDR3 contains 12 residues. Trimming left V 10 bases short and J 4 bases short, with 13 bases between. CDR1 is MNHNS, CDR2 SASEGT, per germline. CDR3 sequence (DNA): TGTGCCAACCACCAGGGCATCTATGGCTACACCTTC. It specifies CANHQGIYGYTF.

The sample holds a few counts of this clonotype. CDR3 loop: CSAAGGADEKLFF. Here the CDR3 DNA reads TGCAGTGCTGCAGGGGGCGCGGATGAAAAACTGTTTTTT. The chain recombines TRBV20-1 with TRBJ1-4; 8 nucleotides line up with TRBD1. The length of the CDR3 is 13 residues. Germline trimming cut 5 bases from V and 6 bases from J; bases unmatched to any gene: 5. CDR1 DFQATT and CDR2 SNEGSKA come from the germline V gene (reference sequence).

The rearrangement joins TRBV5-4 to TRBJ2-2; 11 bases match TRBD2. The ends lost 0 bases at V and 4 bases at J; junction bases unmatched: 5. CDR1 and CDR2 from the germline V gene are SGHNT and YYREEE (reference sequence). The CDR3 runs to 17 residues. The CDR3 DNA follows: TGTGCCAGCAGCTTGGATAGCGGGGGGGCGGTCACCGGGGAGCTGTTTTTT. Protein: CASSLDSGGAVTGELFF.

This clonotype showed up just a few times. The chain recombines TRBV12-3 or TRBV12-4 with TRBJ2-2; a possible D gene is TRBD1 (6 bases). Trimming took 6 bases from V and 4 from J, leaving 9 bases between them. The CDR3 has 13 amino acids. CDR3 nucleotide sequence: TGTGCCAGCAGCGTCAGGGGCACCGGGGAGCTGTTTTTT. Translated: CASSVRGTGELFF.

This clonotype came up many times. The chain couples TRBV5-1 to TRBJ2-7; D unclear. The CDR3 has 13 amino acids. Trimming removed 4 bases at V and 2 bases at J, with 10 bases between. Germline assignment: CDR1 SGHRS and CDR2 YFSETQ. CDR3 coding DNA: TGCGCCAGCAGCGGTGGAAGAACCTACGAGCAGTACTTC. Its protein product is CASSGGRTYEQYF.